The sequence of this T cell receptor beta chain was determined in a study of cytomegalovirus exposure and HLA in healthy donors. The PCR was carried out with 60 Vbeta primers and 13 Jbeta primers. Libraries were prepared by immunoSEQ multiplex PCR; TCRdb keeps only in-frame clonotypes and omits some of them. The table has some 130,000 clones, 70% to 90% seen once. Germline V gives CDR1 MNHEY, CDR2 SVGAGI. This CDR3 comprises 15 residues. The V segment lost 5 bases and the J segment 7 bases; nucleotides outside the gene matches: 10. Whole-study results and caveats: Reported findings show TCR beta sequences accurately forecast HLA-A and HLA-B alleles in most subjects.

This clone occurred a few times. Its antigen is unknown. Sequencing input: PBMCs. The rearrangement links TRBV6-5 to TRBJ1-2; 10 nucleotides align to TRBD1. The receptor's source is a woman aged 40 to 49 in good health and CMV-seropositive. CDR3 in DNA: TGTGCCAGCAGTCCCCGGGGACAGGGGATCTCTGGCTACACCTTC. Its protein is CASSPRGQGISGYTF.